The next 29 T cell receptor beta chains were all read from a single sample in a study of blood T cell repertoires in COVID-19 (TCRdb year 2020). The library was built by means of the immunoSEQ multiplex PCR assay. The table comes from immuneACCESS by way of TCRdb, which keeps in-frame sequences with V and J called. Part of the clones is missing from these tables; in studies checked, under half for an unresolved V gene and the rest for unknown reasons. The sample table shows about 46,000 clones, and about 87% are seen once. Roughly 7.4% of the sample is in the top ten clones. The sequencing sample was made of peripheral blood. These receptors were collected from a man aged 50 or older with acute or convalescent COVID-19.

The chain combines TRBV30 with TRBJ2-2; D is possibly TRBD2 (5 bases). The CDR3 consists of 13 residues. The V end lost 1 base, the J end lost 6 bases, and 9 bases lay between the germline ends. Germline-derived CDR1 and CDR2 are GTSNPN and SVGIG (reference sequence). The chain's CDR3 is CAWSGVGAGELFF. The CDR3, as DNA: TGTGCCTGGAGTGGAGTCGGGGCCGGGGAGCTGTTTTTT.

The rearrangement uses TRBV7-2 and TRBJ1-2; no definite D call. CDR3 length: 13 residues. Trimming stripped 5 bases from V and 7 bases from J, with 14 bases between. The germline V gene encodes CDR1 SGHTA and CDR2 FQGNSA. The CDR3 DNA sequence: TGTGCCAGCAGCCCCACCATGGCGGCTGGCTACACCTTC. As protein: CASSPTMAAGYTF.

The chain employs TRBV27 and TRBJ2-7, with D perhaps TRBD1 (5 bases). The CDR3 length is 15 residues. Germline V gene data show CDR1 as MNHEY and CDR2 as SMNVEV (reference sequence). Trimming left V 4 bases short and J 3 bases short, with 16 bases between. In DNA, the CDR3 is TGTGCCAGCAGTTCCGGGCCAAGGGGCGGCTACGAGCAGTACTTC. Amino acids: CASSSGPRGGYEQYF.

This chain joins TRBV6-6 and TRBJ1-2; 11 bases match TRBD1. Germline V CDR1 and CDR2: MNHNY, SVGAGI (reference sequence). The CDR3 spans 16 residues. Losses at the gene ends were 5 bases for V and 4 bases for J; bases not matched to a gene: 9. The CDR3 loop reads CASSPGQGGLVYGYTF. Written as DNA, the CDR3 is TGTGCCAGCAGTCCGGGACAGGGGGGTTTGGTCTATGGCTACACCTTC.

The chain recombines TRBV10-3 with TRBJ1-1; 8 bases map to TRBD1. Germline assignment: CDR1 ENHRY and CDR2 SYGVKD. With 4 bases clipped from V and 10 bases from J, the junction kept 8 bases outside the gene matches. CDR3 length: 13 residues. CDR3 DNA: TGTGCCATCAGTGGGGAGGACAGGGTTGTAGCTTTCTTT. Residues: CAISGEDRVVAFF.

The genes are TRBV7-8 and TRBJ1-4; no definite D call. V was clipped by 2 bases and J by 4 bases, with 11 bases between them. Germline V gene data show CDR1 as SGHVS and CDR2 as FQNEAQ. This CDR3 contains 15 residues. CDR3 amino acids: CASSLSFEGNEKLFF. DNA of the CDR3: TGTGCCAGCAGCTTAAGCTTCGAGGGTAATGAAAAACTGTTTTTT.

The chain carries TRBV5-1 and TRBJ2-2; 8 bases are a match to TRBD1. The CDR3 sequence is 15 residues long. CDR1 is SGHRS and CDR2 is YFSETQ in the germline V gene. Losses at the gene ends were 5 bases for V and 1 base for J; bases not matched to a gene: 4. This chain's CDR3 is CASRIGTGNTGELFF. The CDR3, as DNA: TGCGCCAGCAGGATCGGGACAGGGAACACCGGGGAGCTGTTTTTT.

The J gene is TRBJ2-5, the V gene TRBV18; D unclear. The CDR3 spans 15 residues. CDR1 and CDR2 from the germline V gene are KGHSH and LQKENI. The ends were cut back, 3 bases at V and 1 base at J, with 12 bases in the middle. The CDR3 loop reads CASSPEYSLQETQYF. CDR3 nucleotide sequence: TGTGCCAGCTCACCCGAATACTCACTCCAAGAGACCCAGTACTTC.

The chain uses TRBV7-9 and TRBJ1-6, with D possibly TRBD1 on 5 matching bases. Trimming removed 4 bases from V and 7 bases from J, with 11 bases in between. Germline assignment: CDR1 SEHNR and CDR2 FQNEAQ (reference sequence). The CDR3 is made up of 14 amino acids. This CDR3 is CASSSQDGNSPLHF. CDR3 nucleotide sequence: TGTGCCAGCAGCTCACAGGACGGGAATTCACCCCTCCACTTT.

V usage is TRBV3-1 (or the pseudogene TRBV3-2) and J usage is TRBJ2-3; 9 bases are a match to TRBD2. From germline, CDR1 is LGHDT and CDR2 YNNKEL (reference sequence). The CDR3 covers 15 residues. V was pared by 7 bases and J by 3 bases, with 8 bases of the junction left unmatched. The CDR3 DNA sequence: TGTGCCAGCAACCTAGGCGGGAGGGATACAGATACGCAGTATTTT. This sequence encodes CASNLGGRDTDTQYF.

The V call is TRBV2, the J call TRBJ1-1; perhaps TRBD1 as D (5 bases). The CDR3 loop spans 13 amino acids. The V and J ends lost 8 bases and 2 bases respectively, with 12 bases between them. The germline V gene has CDR1 SNHLY and CDR2 FYNNEI. In DNA, the CDR3 is TGTGCCAGCGTCCAAGGGGTTAACACTGAAGCTTTCTTT. Translating gives CASVQGVNTEAFF.

This clone came up a few times. The J gene is TRBJ1-4, the V gene TRBV19; 8 bases agree with TRBD1. CDR1 is LNHDA, CDR2 SQIVND, per germline (reference sequence). This CDR3 has 18 residues. Trimming at V came to 4 bases and at J to 1 base, leaving 11 bases not matched to a gene. The CDR3 region is CASSTRRTGLGTNEKLFF. In nucleotides, the CDR3 is TGTGCCAGTAGTACCCGCCGGACAGGGTTGGGAACTAATGAAAAACTGTTTTTT. Complete variable domain (other parts from reference TRBV19 and TRBJ1-4): DGGITQSPKYLFRKEGQNVTLSCEQNLNHDAMYWYRQDPGQGLRLIYYSQIVNDFQKGDIAEGYSVSREKKESFPLTVTSAQKNPTAFYLCASSTRRTGLGTNEKLFFGSGTQLSVL.

The J gene is TRBJ2-2, the V gene TRBV5-4, with a weak D call TRBD1 (5 bases). Trimming shortened V by 4 bases and J by 5 bases, and 18 bases separated the two germline ends. CDR3 length: 16 residues. Germline CDR1 and CDR2: SGHNT and YYREEE (reference sequence). This CDR3 is CASSGASGKVTGELFF. The DNA for the CDR3 is TGTGCCAGCAGCGGGGCCTCAGGCAAAGTGACCGGGGAGCTGTTTTTT.

The rearrangement joins TRBV30 to TRBJ2-3; D is unclear. The V end was cut by 0 bases, the J end by 3 bases, with 7 bases between. CDR1 GTSNPN and CDR2 SVGIG come from the germline V gene (reference sequence). The CDR3 has 13 residues. The CDR3 DNA follows: TGTGCCTGGAGTGTACTAAGGACAGATACGCAGTATTTT. It yields the protein CAWSVLRTDTQYF.

The chain employs TRBV4-3 and TRBJ2-2; D possibly corresponds to TRBD1 (5 bases). Germline V gene sequence: CDR1 LGHNA, CDR2 YSLEER. CDR3 length equals 14 residues. V was cut by 6 bases and J by 4 bases, with 12 bases left in between. CDR3 in amino acids: CASRLDGATGELFF. CDR3 nucleotides: TGCGCCAGCAGACTGGATGGGGCCACCGGGGAGCTGTTTTTT.

This clone was counted a single time. The rearrangement links TRBV6-4 to TRBJ2-2; TRBD1 matches at 7 bases. This CDR3 has 14 residues. The V gene's germline CDR1 is MRHNA and CDR2 SNTAGT. V lost 3 bases to trimming and J lost 4 bases; unmatched junction nucleotides: 2. The CDR3 DNA is TGTGCCAGCAGTGAAGAGGGGGCCACCGGGGAGCTGTTTTTT. As protein: CASSEEGATGELFF.

The CDR3 coding sequence is TGTGCCAGCAGTAACAGACTAAACACTGAAGCTTTCTTT. Translation: CASSNRLNTEAFF. The chain uses TRBV12-3 or TRBV12-4 and TRBJ1-1; D ambiguous. The CDR3 consists of 13 residues. The germline V and J ends were trimmed by 5 bases and 2 bases, with 9 bases remaining between them.

The V call is TRBV9, the J call TRBJ1-5; maybe TRBD1 (5 bases). Deletions cut 4 bases from V and 3 bases from J, with 14 bases between. This CDR3 region has 15 residues. CDR1 is SGDLS and CDR2 is YYNGEE in the germline V gene. The CDR3 sequence is CASSPRDGYNQPQHF. CDR3 nucleotides: TGTGCCAGCAGCCCGCGGGACGGCTACAATCAGCCCCAGCATTTT.

This clone is a singleton in its sample. CDR3 sequence: CASSKGALRDEQYF. The CDR3 nucleotides read TGTGCCAGCAGCAAAGGGGCACTTCGGGACGAGCAGTACTTC. The chain employs TRBV7-2 and TRBJ2-7; D is possibly TRBD1 (5 bases). The germline V gene has CDR1 SGHTA and CDR2 FQGNSA. This CDR3 has 14 residues. V was trimmed by 5 bases and J by 5 bases, leaving 16 bases between them.

The DNA for the CDR3 is TGTGCCACCCGACAGGGGATCGACAATGAGCAGTTCTTC. Translation gives CATRQGIDNEQFF. The J gene is TRBJ2-1, the V gene TRBV5-5; 8 bases align to TRBD1. The CDR3 is made up of 13 amino acids. Germline lookup yields CDR1 SGHKS and CDR2 YYEKEE (reference sequence). Trimming at V came to 9 bases and at J to 5 bases, leaving 7 bases not matched to a gene.

J is TRBJ1-4 and V is TRBV7-2; perhaps TRBD1 as D (5 bases). V lost 1 base and J 7 bases, leaving 10 bases between the germline ends. CDR3 length: 14 residues. Looked up from germline, CDR1 is SGHTA and CDR2 is FQGNSA. CDR3 bases: TGTGCCAGCAGCTTAGGTGGGGGGTCTGAAAAACTGTTTTTT. Amino acids: CASSLGGGSEKLFF.

This chain links TRBV13 with TRBJ2-1; 9 nucleotides agree with TRBD1. Per the germline V gene, CDR1 is PRHDT and CDR2 is FYEKMQ (reference sequence). The trim removed 5 bases at V and 2 bases at J, leaving 4 bases unmatched. The CDR3 consists of 15 residues. The CDR3, as DNA: TGTGCCAGCAGCCCCCGACAGGGGGCCTACAATGAGCAGTTCTTC. Protein sequence: CASSPRQGAYNEQFF.

The CDR3 bases are TGTGCCAGCAGCACACCCGACAGGGGGCGTTTCGTCTACACCTTC. Residues: CASSTPDRGRFVYTF. The V and J genes are TRBV7-9 and TRBJ1-2, with 10 bases aligning to TRBD1. The germline V gene encodes CDR1 SEHNR and CDR2 FQNEAQ (reference sequence). V shed 5 bases and J 10 bases; nucleotides not matched to a gene: 13. This CDR3 has 15 residues.

The gene calls are TRBV18 and TRBJ2-2; 12 nucleotides line up with TRBD2. Germline trimming cut 6 bases from V and 7 bases from J; bases unmatched to any gene: 9. Looked up from germline, CDR1 is KGHSH and CDR2 is LQKENI. This CDR3 comprises 16 residues. The CDR3 nucleotides read TGTGCCAGCTCTCTCACAGGACTAGCGGGAAACGGGGAGCTGTTTTTT. Its translation is CASSLTGLAGNGELFF.

V and J are TRBV2 and TRBJ2-2; TRBD2 matches 15 bases. The CDR3 is 16 amino acids. V lost 7 bases to trimming and J lost 7 bases; unmatched junction nucleotides: 7. The V gene's germline CDR1 is SNHLY and CDR2 FYNNEI. The DNA for the CDR3 is TGTGCCAGCATGGGGACTAGCGGGGGGTCAGGCGGGGAGCTGTTTTTT. Its protein is CASMGTSGGSGGELFF.

The sample holds a few counts of this clone. This CDR3 is CASSWAGREEVYEQYF. CDR3 nucleotides: TGCGCCAGCAGCTGGGCCGGGCGGGAGGAGGTTTACGAGCAGTACTTC. V and J are TRBV5-1 and TRBJ2-7; TRBD2 matches at 8 bases. V shed 3 bases and J 4 bases; nucleotides not matched to a gene: 12. The germline CDR1 and CDR2 sequences are SGHRS and YFSETQ. The CDR3 runs 16 residues.

This chain links TRBV14 with TRBJ2-7; D is undetermined. The CDR3 extends over 13 amino acids. Germline lookup yields CDR1 SGHDN and CDR2 FVKESK. V was shortened by 1 base and J by 0 bases, with 4 bases between the two germline ends. The CDR3 is CASSQGSSYEQYF. For the CDR3, the DNA is TGTGCCAGCAGCCAAGGGAGCTCCTACGAGCAGTACTTC.

The chain links TRBV12-5 to TRBJ2-6; D may be TRBD1 (6 bases). This CDR3 is 12 amino acids long. The germline V gene has CDR1 LGHNT and CDR2 FRNRAP. V was trimmed by 7 bases and J by 6 bases, leaving 7 bases between them. CDR3 sequence (DNA): TGTGCTAGTGCAGGGGAGGCCAACGTCCTGACTTTC. Translation: CASAGEANVLTF.

V is TRBV7-9 and J is TRBJ1-3; D is uncertain. The CDR3 spans 15 residues. V dropped 3 bases and J dropped 2 bases, with 11 bases sitting between them. Germline lookup yields CDR1 SEHNR and CDR2 FQNEAQ (reference sequence). The DNA of the CDR3 is TGTGCCAGCAGCTTCTCGTCGGTCCCTGGAAACACCATATATTTT. Translated: CASSFSSVPGNTIYF.